This T cell receptor (beta chain) was profiled in a study of T-cell reconstitution after alpha-beta-depleted transplantation in children. The CDR3 is made up of 13 amino acids. The germline CDR1 and CDR2 sequences are DFQATT and SNEGSKA (reference sequence). This clonotype was detected many times. Its antigen is undetermined. As it was prepared, the TCRbeta library received unique molecular identifiers. A single record per CDR3 protein comes from TCRdb applying MiXCR to the PCR reads. The sample lists hundreds of thousands of distinct CDR3 sequences; about 7.3% were seen once. The study, taken as a whole, reports: From newly produced T cells came most of the T-cell counts and diversity one year after transplant. Recipient T cells and thymic progenitors that survived gave rise to the high TCRbeta diversity observed at day 60 in some patients. In patients about two months after transplant, alpha-beta T cells reportedly arose from several hundred expanded graft clones.

This TCR was sampled from a female patient under 10 years old who had a stem cell transplant for Fanconi anemia, so the T cells may come from the graft donor. The sample consisted of peripheral blood, taken 360 days after TCRalphabeta/CD19-depleted stem cell transplant. The rearrangement uses TRBV20-1 and TRBJ1-4; tentatively, D is TRBD1 (5 bases). The CDR3: CGAGSFANEKLFF. The CDR3, as DNA: TGCGGGGCGGGGTCTTTCGCTAATGAAAAACTGTTTTTT.